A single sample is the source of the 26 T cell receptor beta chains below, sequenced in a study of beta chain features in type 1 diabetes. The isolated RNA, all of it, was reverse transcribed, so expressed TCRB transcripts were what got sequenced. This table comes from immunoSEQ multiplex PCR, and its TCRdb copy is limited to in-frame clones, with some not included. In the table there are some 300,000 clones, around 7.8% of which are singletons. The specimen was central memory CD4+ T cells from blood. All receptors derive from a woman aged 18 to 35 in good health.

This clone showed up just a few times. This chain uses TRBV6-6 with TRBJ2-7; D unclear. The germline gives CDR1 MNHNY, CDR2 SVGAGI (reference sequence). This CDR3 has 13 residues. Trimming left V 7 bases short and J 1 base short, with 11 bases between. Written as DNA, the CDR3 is TGTGCCAGCAAGGATGGGCAATCCTACGAGCAGTACGTC. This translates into CASKDGQSYEQYV.

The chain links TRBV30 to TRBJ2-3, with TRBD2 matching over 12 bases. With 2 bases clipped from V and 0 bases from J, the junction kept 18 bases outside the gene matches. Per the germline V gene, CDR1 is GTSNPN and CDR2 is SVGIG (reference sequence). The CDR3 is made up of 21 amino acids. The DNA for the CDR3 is TGTGCCTGGAGTAGTATTTGGGTCTCTAGCGGGAGGGCCTTTAGCACAGATACGCAGTATTTT. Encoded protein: CAWSSIWVSSGRAFSTDTQYF. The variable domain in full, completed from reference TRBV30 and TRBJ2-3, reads SQTIHQWPATLVQPVGSPLSLECTVEGTSNPNLYWYRQAAGRGLQLLFYSVGIGQISSEVPQNLSASRPQDRQFILSSKKLLLSDSGFYLCAWSSIWVSSGRAFSTDTQYFGPGTRLTVL.

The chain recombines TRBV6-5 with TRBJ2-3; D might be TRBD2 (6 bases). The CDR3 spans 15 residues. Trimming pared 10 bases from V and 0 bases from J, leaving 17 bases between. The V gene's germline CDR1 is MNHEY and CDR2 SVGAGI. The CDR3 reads CATKLAFTSTDTQYF. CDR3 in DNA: TGTGCCACCAAACTAGCTTTTACTAGCACAGATACGCAGTATTTT.

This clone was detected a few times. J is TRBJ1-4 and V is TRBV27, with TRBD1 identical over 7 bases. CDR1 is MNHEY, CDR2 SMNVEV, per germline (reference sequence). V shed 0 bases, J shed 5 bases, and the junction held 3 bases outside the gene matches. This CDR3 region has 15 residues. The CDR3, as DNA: TGTGCCAGCAGTTTATCGGGACAGAGAAATGAAAAACTGTTTTTT. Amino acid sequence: CASSLSGQRNEKLFF.

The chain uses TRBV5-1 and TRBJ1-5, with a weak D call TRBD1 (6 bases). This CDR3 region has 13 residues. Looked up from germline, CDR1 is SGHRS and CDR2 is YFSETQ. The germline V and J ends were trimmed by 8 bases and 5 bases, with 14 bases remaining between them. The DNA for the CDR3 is TGCGCCAGTGCACAGGGACCGCATCAGCCCCAGCATTTT. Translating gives CASAQGPHQPQHF. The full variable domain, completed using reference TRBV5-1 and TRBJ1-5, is KAGVTQTPRYLIKTRGQQVTLSCSPISGHRSVSWYQQTPGQGLQFLFEYFSETQRNKGNFPGRFSGRQFSNSRSEMNVSTLELGDSALYLCASAQGPHQPQHFGDGTRLSIL.

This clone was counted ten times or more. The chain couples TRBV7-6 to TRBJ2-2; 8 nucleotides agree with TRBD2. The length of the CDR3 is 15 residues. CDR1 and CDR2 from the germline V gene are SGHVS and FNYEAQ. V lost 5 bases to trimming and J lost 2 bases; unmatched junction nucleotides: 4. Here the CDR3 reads CASSQSGSNTGELFF. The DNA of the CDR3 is TGTGCCAGCAGCCAAAGCGGGAGTAACACCGGGGAGCTGTTTTTT.

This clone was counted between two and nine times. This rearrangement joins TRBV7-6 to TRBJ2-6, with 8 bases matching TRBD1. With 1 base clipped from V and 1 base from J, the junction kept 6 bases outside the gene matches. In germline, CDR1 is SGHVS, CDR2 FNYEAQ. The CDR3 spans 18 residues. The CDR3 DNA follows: TGTGCCAGCAGCTTAGGCGGCAGGGGGCAGTCTGGGGCCAACGTCCTGACTTTC. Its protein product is CASSLGGRGQSGANVLTF.

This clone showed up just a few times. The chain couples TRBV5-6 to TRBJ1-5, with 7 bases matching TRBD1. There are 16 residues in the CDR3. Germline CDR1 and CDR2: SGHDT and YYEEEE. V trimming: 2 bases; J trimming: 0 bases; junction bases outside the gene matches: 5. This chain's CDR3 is CASSFWTGYSNQPQHF. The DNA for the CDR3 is TGTGCCAGCAGCTTTTGGACAGGATATAGCAATCAGCCCCAGCATTTT.

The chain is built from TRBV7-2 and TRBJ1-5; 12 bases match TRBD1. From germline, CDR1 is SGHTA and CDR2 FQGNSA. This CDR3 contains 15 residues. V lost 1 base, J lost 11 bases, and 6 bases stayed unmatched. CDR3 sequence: CASSLGGGQGASQHF. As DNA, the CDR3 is TGTGCCAGCAGCTTAGGTGGGGGACAGGGGGCGTCCCAGCATTTT.

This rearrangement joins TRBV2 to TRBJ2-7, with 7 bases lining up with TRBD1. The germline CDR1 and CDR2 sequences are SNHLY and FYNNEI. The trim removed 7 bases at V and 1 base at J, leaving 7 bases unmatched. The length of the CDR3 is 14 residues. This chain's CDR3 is CASKRQGDSYEQYF. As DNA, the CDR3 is TGTGCCAGCAAGAGGCAGGGGGATTCCTACGAGCAGTACTTC. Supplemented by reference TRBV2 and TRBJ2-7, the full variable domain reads EPEVTQTPSHQVTQMGQEVILRCVPISNHLYFYWYRQILGQKVEFLVSFYNNEISEKSEIFDDQFSVERPDGSNFTLKIRSTKLEDSAMYFCASKRQGDSYEQYFGPGTRLTVT.

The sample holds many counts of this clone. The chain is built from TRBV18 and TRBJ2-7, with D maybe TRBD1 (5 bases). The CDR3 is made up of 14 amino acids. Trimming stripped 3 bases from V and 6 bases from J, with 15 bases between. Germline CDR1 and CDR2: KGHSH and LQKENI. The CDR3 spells CASSPALQGGEQYV. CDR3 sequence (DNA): TGTGCCAGCTCACCTGCTCTTCAGGGTGGCGAGCAGTACGTC.

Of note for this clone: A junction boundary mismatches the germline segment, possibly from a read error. The chain's CDR3 is CAISGTVSETQYF. As DNA, the CDR3 is TGTGCCATCAGTGGGACGGTGTCAGAGACCCAGTACTTC. J is TRBJ2-5 and V is TRBV6-5, with D possibly being TRBD1 or TRBD2 (5 bases each). CDR3 size: 13 residues. Germline loops: CDR1 MNHEY, CDR2 SVGAGI.

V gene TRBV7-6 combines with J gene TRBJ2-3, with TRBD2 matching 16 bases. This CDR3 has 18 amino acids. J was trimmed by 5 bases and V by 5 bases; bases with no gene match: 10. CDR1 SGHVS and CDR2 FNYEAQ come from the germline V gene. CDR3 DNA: TGTGCCAGCAGCGTGGGACTAGCGGGAGGGGGGCGTGGAGATACGCAGTATTTT. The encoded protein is CASSVGLAGGGRGDTQYF.

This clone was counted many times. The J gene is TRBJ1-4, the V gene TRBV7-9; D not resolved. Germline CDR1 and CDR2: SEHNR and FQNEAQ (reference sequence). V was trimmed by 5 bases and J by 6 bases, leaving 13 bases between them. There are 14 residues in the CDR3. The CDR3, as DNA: TGTGCCAGCAGCGCTCACCCGTCGGATGAAAAACTGTTTTTT. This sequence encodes CASSAHPSDEKLFF.

CDR3 in DNA: TGCGCCAGCAGCTTGGTATCAGGGGAGTTGGTGGAGACCCAGTACTTC. Residues: CASSLVSGELVETQYF. V is TRBV5-1 and J is TRBJ2-5; weak D call: TRBD1 (6 bases). The CDR3 is 16 residues long. V shed 0 bases and J shed 5 bases, with 17 bases lying between them. Germline CDR1 SGHRS, CDR2 YFSETQ. Looking up the rest from reference TRBV5-1 and TRBJ2-5 gives the full variable domain: KAGVTQTPRYLIKTRGQQVTLSCSPISGHRSVSWYQQTPGQGLQFLFEYFSETQRNKGNFPGRFSGRQFSNSRSEMNVSTLELGDSALYLCASSLVSGELVETQYFGPGTRLLVL.

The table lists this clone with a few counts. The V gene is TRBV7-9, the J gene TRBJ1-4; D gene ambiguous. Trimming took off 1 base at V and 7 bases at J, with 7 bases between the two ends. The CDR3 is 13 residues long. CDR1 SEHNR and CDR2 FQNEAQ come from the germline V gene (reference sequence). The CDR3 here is CASSLDPGEKLFF. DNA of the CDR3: TGTGCCAGCAGCTTAGACCCAGGTGAAAAACTGTTTTTT.

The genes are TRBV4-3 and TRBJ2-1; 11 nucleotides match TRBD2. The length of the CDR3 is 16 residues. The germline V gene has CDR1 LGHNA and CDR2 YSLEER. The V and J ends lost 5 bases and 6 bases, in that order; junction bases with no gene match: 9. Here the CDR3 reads CASSARLAGRGNEQFF. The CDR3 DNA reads TGCGCCAGCAGCGCGAGACTAGCGGGGCGGGGCAATGAGCAGTTCTTC.

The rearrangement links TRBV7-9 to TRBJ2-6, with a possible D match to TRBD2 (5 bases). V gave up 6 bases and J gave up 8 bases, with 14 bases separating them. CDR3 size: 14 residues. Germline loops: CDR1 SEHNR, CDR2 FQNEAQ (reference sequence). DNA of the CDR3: TGTGCCAGCAGTCCAACTGAGGGAACCAACGTCCTGACTTTC. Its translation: CASSPTEGTNVLTF.

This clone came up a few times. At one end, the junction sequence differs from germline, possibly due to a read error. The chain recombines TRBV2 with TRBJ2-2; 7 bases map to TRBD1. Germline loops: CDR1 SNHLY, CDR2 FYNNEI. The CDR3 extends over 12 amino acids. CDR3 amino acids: CATTGNIGELFF. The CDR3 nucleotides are TGTGCCACGACAGGGAACATCGGGGAGCTGTTTTTT. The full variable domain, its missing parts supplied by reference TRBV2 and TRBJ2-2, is EPEVTQTPSHQVTQMGQEVILRCVPISNHLYFYWYRQILGQKVEFLVSFYNNEISEKSEIFDDQFSVERPDGSNFTLKIRSTKLEDSAMYFCATTGNIGELFFGEGSRLTVL.

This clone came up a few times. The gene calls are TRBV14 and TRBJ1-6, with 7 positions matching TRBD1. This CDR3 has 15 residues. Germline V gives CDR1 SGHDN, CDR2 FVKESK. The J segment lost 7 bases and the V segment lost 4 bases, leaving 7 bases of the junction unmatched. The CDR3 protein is CASSRWTGENSPLHF. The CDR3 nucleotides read TGTGCCAGCAGCCGTTGGACAGGAGAAAATTCACCCCTCCACTTT. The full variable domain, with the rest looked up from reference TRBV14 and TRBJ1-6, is EAGVTQFPSHSVIEKGQTVTLRCDPISGHDNLYWYRRVMGKEIKFLLHFVKESKQDESGMPNNRFLAERTGGTYSTLKVQPAELEDSGVYFCASSRWTGENSPLHFGNGTRLTVT.

The chain's CDR3 is CASSPDSEQYV. The CDR3 nucleotides read TGTGCCAGCAGTCCGGACAGTGAGCAGTACGTC. The chain has TRBV2 and TRBJ2-7; TRBD1 might be the D (6 bases). Germline loops: CDR1 SNHLY, CDR2 FYNNEI. This CDR3 contains 11 residues. The ends were cut back, 5 bases at V and 7 bases at J, with 9 bases in the middle.

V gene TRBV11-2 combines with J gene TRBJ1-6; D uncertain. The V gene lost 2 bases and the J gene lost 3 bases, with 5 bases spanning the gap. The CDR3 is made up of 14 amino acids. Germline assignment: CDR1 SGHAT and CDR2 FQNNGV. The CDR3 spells CASSLRGYNSPLHF. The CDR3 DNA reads TGTGCCAGCAGCTTACGGGGCTATAATTCACCCCTCCACTTT.

CDR3 protein: CASSSRTGQTIAFF. The CDR3 region has the DNA TGTGCCAGCAGCTCTCGGACAGGGCAAACGATAGCTTTCTTT. J is TRBJ1-1 and V is TRBV14; TRBD1 matches at 8 bases. V shed 5 bases and J 10 bases; nucleotides not matched to a gene: 12. This CDR3 has 14 amino acids. The germline V gene encodes CDR1 SGHDN and CDR2 FVKESK.

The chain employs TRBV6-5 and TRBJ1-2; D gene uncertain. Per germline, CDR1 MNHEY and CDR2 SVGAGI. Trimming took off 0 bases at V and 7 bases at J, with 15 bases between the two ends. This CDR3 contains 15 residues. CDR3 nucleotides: TGTGCCAGCAGTTACTCGGCAGGTTCGTTTCGTGGCTACACCTTC. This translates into CASSYSAGSFRGYTF.

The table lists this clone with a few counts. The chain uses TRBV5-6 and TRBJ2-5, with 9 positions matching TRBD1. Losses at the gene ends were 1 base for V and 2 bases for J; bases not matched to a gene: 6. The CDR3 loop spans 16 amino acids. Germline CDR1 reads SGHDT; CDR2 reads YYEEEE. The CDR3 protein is CASSLTGGKGQETQYF. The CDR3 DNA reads TGTGCCAGCAGCTTGACAGGGGGCAAGGGTCAAGAGACCCAGTACTTC. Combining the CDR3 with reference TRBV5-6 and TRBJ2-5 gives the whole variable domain DAGVTQSPTHLIKTRGQQVTLRCSPKSGHDTVSWYQQALGQGPQFIFQYYEEEERQRGNFPDRFSGHQFPNYSSELNVNALLLGDSALYLCASSLTGGKGQETQYFGPGTRLLVL.

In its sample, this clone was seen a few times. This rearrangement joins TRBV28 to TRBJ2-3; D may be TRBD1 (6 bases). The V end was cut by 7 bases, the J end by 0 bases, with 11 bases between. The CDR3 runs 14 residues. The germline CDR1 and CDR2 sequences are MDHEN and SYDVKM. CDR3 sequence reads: CASNDRSSTDTQYF. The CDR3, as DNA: TGTGCCAGCAACGACAGGTCTAGCACAGATACGCAGTATTTT.